One TCR beta chain is described in this entry. Its target is unknown. The authors ran a second PCR of roughly 6 to 12 cycles using a sample-barcoded 5' primer and a J-beta primer mix. The template-switch adaptor, which had 12 random nucleotides, put a tag on each cDNA molecule. TCRdb reprocessed the 5' RACE reads with MiXCR, giving one entry per CDR3 protein. The sample holds some 710,000 distinct CDR3 sequences; about 20% are singletons and the top ten take around 22%. The study recruited healthy Caucasian donors from Russia who were aged about 6 to 95. Looked up from germline, CDR1 is LNHDA and CDR2 is SQIVND (reference sequence). The V and J ends lost 3 bases and 7 bases respectively, with 12 bases between them. The CDR3 has 13 residues. These data originate in a study of blood T cells in healthy people across ages. The wider study: Template-switching capture recovered about one barcoded beta molecule per two T cells.

Overall study results and limits: Among long-lived donors, naive CD4+ cells were more numerous and diversity higher than in aged donors.

The sample was blood. This sequence was found in a man between 65 and 85 years old in good health. V usage is TRBV19 and J usage is TRBJ1-1, with D unclear. CDR3 sequence (DNA): TGTGCCAGTAGTATGCAACCCAGCCTTGAAGCTTTCTTT. Its protein product is CASSMQPSLEAFF.